The 7 T cell receptor beta chains presented below share a single source sample, sequenced in a study of shared clonotypes between healthy human individuals. Data came from immunoSEQ multiplex PCR; TCRdb stores just in-frame clones and leaves some out. The sample lists about 2,500,000 clones, around nine tenths occurring once. Sequenced: naive CD4+ T cells sorted from blood. Stated subset: CD45RA+ positively selected. Every receptor here comes from a young man in good health.

Concerning this clone: This CDR3 is also generated by other DNA sequences in the sample. This chain uses TRBV5-1 with TRBJ2-7; D possibly corresponds to TRBD1 (5 bases). In germline, CDR1 is SGHRS, CDR2 YFSETQ. Trimming shortened V by 0 bases and J by 2 bases, and 9 bases separated the two germline ends. The CDR3 loop spans 14 amino acids. The CDR3 loop is CASSLEGRAYEQYF. As DNA, the CDR3 is TGCGCCAGCAGCTTGGAAGGCAGGGCCTACGAGCAGTACTTC.

The V call is TRBV7-3, the J call TRBJ1-2; D perhaps matches TRBD1 (6 bases). CDR1 and CDR2 (germline): SGHTA, FQGTGA. The CDR3 has 13 residues. Trimming shortened V by 4 bases and J by 4 bases, and 10 bases separated the two germline ends. The CDR3 loop is CASSSTGFYGYTF. CDR3 bases: TGTGCCAGCAGCTCGACAGGTTTCTATGGCTACACCTTC.

V usage is TRBV28 and J usage is TRBJ1-2; D gene ambiguous. This CDR3 contains 12 residues. Germline V gene sequence: CDR1 MDHEN, CDR2 SYDVKM. V was trimmed by 8 bases and J by 8 bases, leaving 15 bases between them. CDR3 protein: CASQTRVGGYTF. The CDR3 DNA is TGTGCCAGCCAGACCCGAGTTGGCGGCTACACCTTC.

Details on this clone: Other DNA sequences in the same sample also yield this CDR3. This chain links TRBV6-1 with TRBJ2-3; TRBD1 might be the D (6 bases). V lost 2 bases, J lost 3 bases, and 6 bases lay in between. Germline CDR1 is MNHNS and CDR2 is SASEGT. This CDR3 is built from 13 residues. CDR3: CASSERGTDTQYF. DNA of the CDR3: TGTGCCAGCAGTGAAAGGGGGACAGATACGCAGTATTTT.

The gene calls are TRBV5-5 and TRBJ2-7; TRBD1 matches at 7 bases. The CDR3 length is 14 residues. CDR1 and CDR2 from the germline V gene are SGHKS and YYEKEE (reference sequence). V trimming: 4 bases; J trimming: 2 bases; junction bases outside the gene matches: 6. The CDR3 protein is CASSLLQGPYEQYF. CDR3 DNA: TGTGCCAGCAGCCTGCTACAGGGGCCCTACGAGCAGTACTTC. Looking up the rest from reference TRBV5-5 and TRBJ2-7 gives the full variable domain: DAGVTQSPTHLIKTRGQQVTLRCSPISGHKSVSWYQQVLGQGPQFIFQYYEKEERGRGNFPDRFSARQFPNYSSELNVNALLLGDSALYLCASSLLQGPYEQYFGPGTRLTVT.

The V and J genes are TRBV13 and TRBJ2-7; 7 bases map to TRBD2. Germline V lookup: CDR1 PRHDT, CDR2 FYEKMQ (reference sequence). Losses at the gene ends were 1 base for V and 0 bases for J; bases not matched to a gene: 3. The CDR3 totals 15 residues. DNA for the CDR3: TGTGCCAGCAGCTTAGCGGGCGGGGGCTCCTACGAGCAGTACTTC. Protein product: CASSLAGGGSYEQYF. The full variable domain, its missing parts supplied by reference TRBV13 and TRBJ2-7, is AAGVIQSPRHLIKEKRETATLKCYPIPRHDTVYWYQQGPGQDPQFLISFYEKMQSDKGSIPDRFSAQQFSDYHSELNMSSLELGDSALYFCASSLAGGGSYEQYFGPGTRLTVT.

This clone appeared once. This sequence joins TRBV9 and TRBJ2-3; TRBD2 aligns across 9 bases. Germline lookup yields CDR1 SGDLS and CDR2 YYNGEE. CDR3 size: 16 residues. J lost 6 bases, V lost 0 bases, and 8 bases had no gene match. CDR3 region: CASSVESLAGIDTQYF. The CDR3 region has the DNA TGTGCCAGCAGCGTAGAGTCCCTAGCGGGAATTGATACGCAGTATTTT.